Described below is a single T cell receptor beta chain sequence and its context. Those patients picked for sequencing had displayed CD8+CD57+ cell expansion on flow cytometry. Germline V gene sequence: CDR1 SQVTM, CDR2 ANQGSEA. CDR3 length equals 13 residues. Trimming stripped 4 bases from V and 2 bases from J, with 9 bases between. Using genomic DNA as the template, TCR beta VDJ and CDR3 profiling was carried out. TCRdb reprocessed the reads via MiXCR and lists one record per CDR3 protein. The data show fewer than 250,000 distinct CDR3 sequences, approximately 45% seen once. The data belong to a study of CD8+CD57+ T cells in acquired aplastic anemia.

The chain combines TRBV29-1 with TRBJ1-3; D is unresolved. The sequence derives from a human donor with aplastic anemia. Sequenced input: sorted CD4+, CD8+, or CD8+CD57+ T cells (not recorded which) from PBMCs. The DNA of the CDR3 is TGCAGCGTTGGGAGAGGGACTGGAAACACCATATATTTT. Translation gives CSVGRGTGNTIYF.